The T cell receptor (beta chain) described here comes from a study of cytomegalovirus exposure and HLA in healthy donors (dated by TCRdb to 2016 to 2017). Study-wide context: An earlier analysis of 587 of the donors reported over 250 Gb of sequence data and around 120 million unique TCR beta sequences obtained from about 200 million T cells. The later analysis used no new phenotypic data to find candidate immune exposures, relying instead on TCR beta sequences and their occurrence across donors. On average, about 240,000 unique TCR beta nucleotide sequences were sequenced per donor among 300 to 500 genotyped donors of the cohort, with 15% to 20% of those sequences being non-productive. Alongside the repertoire data, information on donor age, sex, ethnicity and CMV serostatus was compiled. An early release that covered some 640 HLA-typed donors contained approximately 290 gigabases of sequencing data and around 80 million unique TCR sequences. The study was designed to test whether signatures of past pathogen exposure could be identified by cataloging public T cell receptors. In addition to the first cohort of hundreds of subjects, a separate validation cohort of 130 or so different subjects was used. To predict cytomegalovirus infection status, the study combined high-throughput TCR immunosequencing, statistical association of individual TCRs with disease status, and machine learning. All discovery cohort repertoires had been generated on a single sequencing platform. Among the roughly 400 genotyped donors, approximately 82% belonged to the genetic ancestry cluster associated with self-reported Caucasian donors. A later analysis re-analyzed previously published TCR beta repertoires from 650 to 800 donors and added high-resolution HLA genotyping to study TCR occurrence patterns. To decide whether each TCR beta V gene segment behaved as functional or pseudogenic, an earlier analysis of approximately 590 of the donors relied on high-throughput TCR beta sequencing. Typing coverage differed by locus: A, B, C, DRB1 and DQB1 were typed in about 629-630 donors, DQA1 in 522, DPA1 in nearly 610, and DPB1 in 400 to 490. In a later genetic analysis, genome-wide SNP genotypes for about 60% of the 666 donors were used, and that subset was treated as a discovery cohort. The T cell repertoires of around 730 subjects were profiled by immunosequencing and related to cytomegalovirus serostatus. Several DR-DQ haplotypes were treated as single units for association and clustering because of strong linkage in the cohort. Both class I and class II loci were covered by HLA typing, at four-digit resolution. Overall results and qualifications from the work: Because counts were too low, approximately 18 rarely observed V segments, including chromosome 9 orphons, were excluded from the earlier analysis of some 590 of the donors. In vitro tests confirmed that three of the cytomegalovirus-associated TCR beta chains recognize cytomegalovirus antigens. Compared with equally common non-associated chains, HLA-associated TCR beta chains in a later analysis were more clonally expanded and had lower generation probabilities. A further reported finding was that TCR beta sequences accurately predicted the HLA-A and HLA-B alleles for most subjects in the first cohort. A group of highly shared sequence variants was considered likely to be a technical artifact of the sequencing pipeline. Because some donors lacked HLA typing at each locus, the association tests relied only on the typed subset. CMV serostatus was the only immune exposure information available for the cohort. Strong co-occurrence of HLA alleles, especially DR and DQ, made assigning TCR associations to individual alleles difficult. In a later analysis, most CMV-associated TCR beta chains were found to appear HLA-restricted, with HLA associations seemingly driven largely by CMV exposure. Correlated functional status among segregating V segments might be attributable to linkage disequilibrium, but an unknown experimental factor could not be ruled out. In a later analysis, over 15,000 TCR beta sequences were associated with specific HLA alleles at a false discovery rate of 0.05. The presence/absence analyses assumed that sequencing depth was roughly uniform across donors, and that assumption may not be true. A total of 150 or so TCR beta chains were listed by the study as associated with cytomegalovirus. According to the authors, the approach could potentially be generalized to other disease states and immunological phenotypes. In a later analysis, the rate of TCR association differed among HLA loci, with DRB1 alleles having the most associated TCRs and HLA-C alleles having the fewest. In a later genetic analysis, a missense DCLRE1C variant was associated with V-gene and J-gene trimming of TCR beta chains, and the association was replicated in an independent cohort. A later genetic analysis reported fewer N-insertions in productive TCRs among donors in an Asian-associated ancestry cluster than the roughly 640-donor mean. In an earlier analysis of some 540 of the donors, most TCR beta V segments appeared in productive rearrangements about 90% or about 30% of the time, broadly matching IMGT annotations. In a later analysis, several top co-occurrence clusters were reported to appear linked to parvovirus B19, influenza, CMV and Epstein-Barr virus. In both the original and validation cohorts, the classifier was reported to diagnose cytomegalovirus status with high specificity and sensitivity. The cohort was sequenced for TCR beta chains only, and without alpha or paired-chain data the features that could be detected were limited. While some public TCRs were present in many individuals, most TCR sequences turned up only very rarely across donors.

Receptor libraries were prepared by the immunoSEQ multiplex PCR assay. The multiplex PCR relied on a mix of 60 forward primers for TCR Vbeta segments and 13 reverse primers for TCR Jbeta segments. A multiplex PCR assay on genomic DNA amplified the CDR3 region of rearranged TCR beta genes. The amplified TCR beta libraries were sequenced on the Illumina HiSeq System as 87-base-pair reads. The paper's data handling went like this. In a later analysis, roughly 80 million unique TCR beta chains were counted across the approximately 670 repertoires, and roughly 11 million of these chains were shared by at least two donors. To remove PCR and sequencing errors, raw reads were error-corrected and collapsed into unique sequences using a nearest-neighbor algorithm that merged closely related sequences. To assign V, D and J gene segments, CDR3 sequences were aligned to IMGT reference sequences. For a sequence to be retained, a match of at least six nucleotides to both a V gene segment and a J gene segment was required. Rearrangements were classified as productive when the CDR3 lacked stop codons and remained in frame with V and J, and all other rearrangements were classified as non-productive. Following IMGT convention, CDR3 was defined as the stretch from the second conserved V-encoded cysteine to the conserved J-encoded phenylalanine. Sequences without an unambiguous match to a single V gene segment were excluded from the earlier analysis of several hundred of the donors. An earlier analysis of fewer than 750 of the donors called V segments functional above 56.7% productive rearrangements and segregating when the between-donor standard deviation exceeded 5%. To diagnose cytomegalovirus status from the catalog of TCR beta chain sequences, a statistical classification framework was built. V and J gene assignment, in a later analysis, came from comparing TCR nucleotide sequences with IMGT/GENE-DB human TR gene sequences. Using the TCRdist pipeline, a later analysis assigned CDR3 sequences along with most-parsimonious VDJ recombination scenarios. In a later analysis, every TCR beta chain was defined by the combination of its CDR3 amino acid sequence and its V-gene family, and reads without a unique V-gene family were dropped. In a later analysis, around 650 highly shared, low-generation-probability nucleotide sequences were removed to address suspected cross-contamination and a sequencing artifact. In a later analysis, a clonal expansion index was calculated for each public chain from normalized within-repertoire ranks of inferred template counts. A later analysis computed generation probabilities with a VDJ recombination model fitted to out-of-frame rearrangements, and checked the results against IGoR. In a later analysis, TCR-TCR, TCR-HLA and TCR-CMV co-occurrence was scored with hypergeometric tests, and a repertoire-size bias correction was applied to TCR pairs. False discovery rates were estimated in a later analysis by permuting HLA or CMV assignments 20 times. A later analysis grouped co-occurring TCRs with DBSCAN, adding TCRdist sequence similarity when clustering within HLA-allele-positive subsets. For co-occurrence clustering, repertoires with fewer than 30,000 or more than 120,000 public chains were excluded, along with roughly 5 repertoires with anomalous nucleotide sharing. Sourced from immuneACCESS, this table was stored by TCRdb with only in-frame sequences that have V and J called. A share of the clones is absent; for the studies checked, an unresolved V gene accounts for under half, and the remainder has no known explanation. V, J and clone size derive from that table, while D and trimming were established from the DNA sequence. The sample includes about 160,000 clones, with 80% observed a single time. The ten largest clones represent around 1.3% of the sample.

The cohort comprised 710 or so healthy bone marrow donors. Cohort members were all nominally healthy when sampled, although unrecorded immune exposures were likely present. The donor tested CMV seronegative and was one of the 352 seronegative cohort members. A peripheral blood sample was provided by each donor, and peripheral blood mononuclear cells were used for TCR beta sequencing. Genomic DNA extraction from the blood cell samples was performed with the Qiagen DNeasy Blood Extraction Kit. As regards this clone: This receptor's antigen is unknown. No base quality information exists; no much larger clone differs at one position.

This TCR was sampled from a woman aged 45-59 years in good health and CMV-seronegative. The sample consisted of PBMCs.

The DNA reads as follows: TGTGCCACCAGCAGAGAACGCCGGACAGGGGGAATCTATGGCTACACCTTC. It encodes CATSRERRTGGIYGYTF. The chain links TRBV15 with TRBJ1-2; 10 bases in the middle match TRBD1. As encoded in the germline V gene (reference sequence), CDR1 is LNHNV while CDR2 is YYDKDF. Spanning cysteine to phenylalanine, the CDR3 consists of 17 amino acids. The DNA shown is the 51-base CDR3, in frame from base 1. Trimmed from V: 0 bases; trimmed from J: 4 bases; junction bases lacking a gene match: 8.